The clone carrying this T cell receptor beta chain was recorded a few times. Its antigen is not identified. The assay was immunoSEQ multiplex PCR, and TCRdb's table has in-frame clones only and misses some. The sample contains tens of thousands of clones, approximately 90% of which appear only once. This CDR3 has 17 amino acids. CDR1 is LNHNV, CDR2 YYDKDF, per germline (reference sequence). V lost 0 bases to trimming and J lost 0 bases; unmatched junction nucleotides: 1. The sample originates from a study of T cells in localized non-small cell lung cancer. Whole-study findings and limits: Adjacent lung exhibited a median of approximately 50 among the 100 most abundant tumor clones. The study found T cell clonality highest in uninvolved adjacent lung, above tumor.

The receptor was derived from a male donor at least 60 years old with stage II lung adenocarcinoma. The sequencing here drew on peripheral blood mononuclear cells, taken before any cancer treatment. The gene calls are TRBV15 and TRBJ2-1; TRBD2 matches 11 bases. The CDR3 DNA reads as TGTGCCACCAGCAGAGACGGGACTAGCGGCTCCTACAATGAGCAGTTCTTC. Translated: CATSRDGTSGSYNEQFF. The entire variable domain, with the rest obtained from reference TRBV15 and TRBJ2-1, is as follows: DAMVIQNPRYQVTQFGKPVTLSCSQTLNHNVMYWYQQKSSQAPKLLFHYYDKDFNNEADTPDNFQSRRPNTSFCFLDIRSPGLGDTAMYLCATSRDGTSGSYNEQFFGPGTRLTVL.